This T cell receptor (beta chain) originates from a study of blood T cell repertoires in COVID-19. Overall study context: Both acute and convalescent COVID-19 samples were obtained from the United States, Italy and Spain. PBMCs, B-cell-depleted T cells, or T cells were the source of the cDNA or gDNA that made up the material.

Original handling: Reference gene primer amplification gave nucleated cell count estimates. TCRdb keeps only in-frame clones here, not all; method: immunoSEQ multiplex PCR. That table supplies the V and J calls and clone size; D and trimming were determined from the DNA. The table has about 280,000 clones, approximately 83% seen once; the top ten hold about 2.2%. With 2 bases removed from V and 0 bases from J, the gap between germline ends came to 13 bases. In germline, CDR1 is LNHNV, CDR2 YYDKDF (reference sequence). The length of the CDR3 is 17 residues. V and J are TRBV15 and TRBJ2-2, with TRBD2 as a possible D gene (5 bases). The sequence derives from a young woman who had recovered from COVID-19. The sequencing sample was made of peripheral blood. CDR3 amino acids: CATSRYQDFANTGELFF. The CDR3 DNA sequence: TGTGCCACCAGCAGATATCAGGACTTCGCGAACACCGGGGAGCTGTTTTTT.